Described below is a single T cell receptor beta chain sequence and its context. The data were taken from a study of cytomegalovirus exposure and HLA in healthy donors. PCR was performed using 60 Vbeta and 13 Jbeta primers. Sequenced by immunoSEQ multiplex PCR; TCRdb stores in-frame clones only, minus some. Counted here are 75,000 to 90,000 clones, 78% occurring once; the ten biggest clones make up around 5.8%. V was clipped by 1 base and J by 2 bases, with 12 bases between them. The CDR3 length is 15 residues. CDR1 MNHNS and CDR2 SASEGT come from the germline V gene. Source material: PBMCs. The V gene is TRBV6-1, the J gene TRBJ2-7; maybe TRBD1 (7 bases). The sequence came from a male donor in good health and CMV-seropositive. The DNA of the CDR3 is TGTGCCAGCAGTGAAGAGGCAGGGGGGCCCTACGAGCAGTACTTC. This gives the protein CASSEEAGGPYEQYF.